This TCR beta chain was documented in a study of shared clonotypes between healthy human individuals. With 4 bases removed from V and 3 bases from J, the gap between germline ends came to 17 bases. Looked up from germline, CDR1 is SGHDT and CDR2 is YYEEEE. This CDR3 is 16 amino acids long. It was around 300 ng DNA, about 33,000 T cell genomes, that went into each replicate PCR of unsorted PBMC. Using immunoSEQ multiplex PCR, the repertoire was profiled, and TCRdb retains in-frame clones only, with some absent. Of a few hundred thousand clones in the sample, around 77% were seen once. The sequencing input was PBMCs. The chain combines TRBV5-6 with TRBJ2-1; D possibly corresponds to TRBD1 (5 bases). This sequence originates from a woman aged 40 to 50 in good health. Some clones in this sample may be carry-over from other donors' samples. The CDR3 spells CASSHRFDSLYNEQFF. The DNA for the CDR3 is TGTGCCAGCAGCCACAGGTTCGACTCGCTCTACAATGAGCAGTTCTTC.